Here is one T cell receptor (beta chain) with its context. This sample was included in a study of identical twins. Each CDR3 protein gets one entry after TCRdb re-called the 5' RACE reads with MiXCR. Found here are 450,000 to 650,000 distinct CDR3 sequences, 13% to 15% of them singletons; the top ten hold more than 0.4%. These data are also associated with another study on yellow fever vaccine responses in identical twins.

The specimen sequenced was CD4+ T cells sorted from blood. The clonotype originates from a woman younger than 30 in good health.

CDR3 sequence: CASSVGTSGGLETQYF. CDR3 coding DNA: TGTGCCAGCAGCGTGGGTACTAGCGGGGGGCTGGAGACCCAGTACTTC. This sequence joins TRBV5-5 and TRBJ2-5, with 12 bases that match TRBD2. From germline, CDR1 is SGHKS and CDR2 YYEKEE (reference sequence). The CDR3 covers 16 residues. J lost 5 bases, V lost 4 bases, and 9 bases had no gene match.